This TCR beta chain is drawn from a study of cytomegalovirus exposure and HLA in healthy donors. About this clone itself: Its antigen remains unknown.

Produced via immunoSEQ multiplex PCR; TCRdb's table is partial and in-frame only. This sample has over 150,000 clones; 95% to 96% occur once, and the top ten carry 0.89%. Study-wide findings and caveats: A few chains tied to CMV proved CMV antigen-specific in vitro.

Material for sequencing was PBMCs. The receptor's source is a woman younger than 30 in good health and CMV-seronegative.

The CDR3 reads CASSRTGTSNQPQHF. CDR3 DNA: TGTGCCAGCAGCCGGACAGGGACCAGCAATCAGCCCCAGCATTTT. The chain joins TRBV7-2 to TRBJ1-5, with 8 bases lining up with TRBD1. V was pared by 5 bases and J by 1 base, with 4 bases of the junction left unmatched. This CDR3 has 15 residues. CDR1 and CDR2 from the germline V gene are SGHTA and FQGNSA.